Listed below are T cell receptor beta chains from one sample, sequenced in a study of CD8 T cells in Susac syndrome. Each CDR3 protein is one row after TCRdb ran MiXCR on the immunoSEQ multiplex PCR reads. The data show roughly 400,000 distinct CDR3 sequences, with approximately 85% seen just once and around 0.12% held by the top ten. The sequenced sample consisted of CD8+ T cells from PBMCs. All receptors derive from a human donor with multiple sclerosis. The conserved cysteine and the conserved F or W are not part of the CDR3 here.

TRBV4-1	TRBJ2-7	ASSQGHGGAYEQY
TRBV4-1	TRBJ2-7	ASSQPGSQYEQY
TRBV13	TRBJ2-7	ASSLAGYGNEQY
TRBV27	TRBJ2-2	ASSFGSGELF
TRBV28	TRBJ2-1	ATRTSGTYNEQF
TRBV28	TRBJ1-5	ASSPPSRVGYSNQPQH
TRBV5-5	TRBJ2-7	ASMGAGSHEQY
TRBV12-3/TRBV12-4	TRBJ2-3	ASSPAGVTDTQY
TRBV6-1	TRBJ2-3	ASSDPEQRGGSTDTQY
TRBV20-1	TRBJ1-2	SARDFVDGYT
TRBV6-1	TRBJ1-1	ASSEPETALRAF
TRBV6-1	TRBJ1-1	ASSERLGLNTEAF
TRBV7-3	TRBJ2-2	ASSLTATAGLNTGELF
TRBV28	TRBJ1-5	ASIRDRVNQPQH
TRBV28	TRBJ1-3	ANSFSPRAGNTIY
TRBV27	TRBJ1-2	ASSSLGGAYGYT
TRBV20-1	TRBJ2-7	SARGGTGDYEQY
TRBV2	TRBJ2-6	ASSVGKVSGANVLT
TRBV30	TRBJ1-2	AWEGQTGESNYGYT
TRBV4-1	TRBJ1-1	ASSQGSPGTEAF
TRBV7-9	TRBJ1-2	ASSSPTGTGIDYGYT
TRBV29-1	TRBJ2-7	SVLAPTYEQY
TRBV29-1	TRBJ2-5	SVESLAGDETQY
TRBV27	TRBJ1-5	ASSFRQGANQPQH
TRBV4-2	TRBJ2-7	ASSQDQWAAQDEQY
TRBV4-1	TRBJ1-1	ASSQDLGGRNEAF
TRBV6-4	TRBJ1-2	ASSDNPNTGFGYT
TRBV7-9	TRBJ2-5	ASSHPGTAQWAQY
TRBV12-3/TRBV12-4	TRBJ1-1	ASSYWDGEAF
TRBV19	TRBJ2-2	ASSFGLAGAGGELF
TRBV6-1	TRBJ2-5	ASSEALVQIQETQY
TRBV4-1	TRBJ1-1	ASSPSGVHTEAF
TRBV20-1	TRBJ1-5	SAISYTFGGNQPQH
TRBV30	TRBJ2-1	AWSMTNEQF
TRBV19	TRBJ2-2	ASSIDDLTGELF
TRBV4-1	TRBJ2-7	ASSQHRDSYEQY
TRBV3-1	TRBJ1-3	ASSQTETENTIY
TRBV20-1	TRBJ2-7	SARGRTGDYEQY
TRBV4-1	TRBJ2-3	ASQDTSTDTQY
TRBV7-2	TRBJ2-2	ASSSSLLGGENTGELF
TRBV4-2	TRBJ2-7	ASSQVQGAPLNYEQY
TRBV2	TRBJ2-3	ASLIGVAHTDTQY
TRBV6-5	TRBJ2-1	ARHGGNEQF
TRBV29-1	TRBJ2-7	SAGTGPYEQY
TRBV19	TRBJ2-1	ASSIPGPSYNEQF
TRBV30	TRBJ1-6	AWTSSYNSPLH
TRBV15	TRBJ1-1	ATSSSVNTEAF
TRBV7-9	TRBJ2-7	ASSWRTGTGPREQY
TRBV9	TRBJ2-5	ASSAWTEGEETQY
TRBV15	TRBJ2-7	ATSSGGGRAYEQY
TRBV30	TRBJ1-1	ASDRDRRNTEAF
TRBV28	TRBJ2-7	ASSLLTGEGEQY
TRBV30	TRBJ2-3	AWWEGIGTDTQY
TRBV19	TRBJ2-1	ASSIGPAGGHNEQF
TRBV2	TRBJ2-1	ASSSPSGRPNEQF
TRBV4-1	TRBJ1-1	ASSQEGQDEAF
TRBV20-1	TRBJ2-7	SARVSTSYEQY